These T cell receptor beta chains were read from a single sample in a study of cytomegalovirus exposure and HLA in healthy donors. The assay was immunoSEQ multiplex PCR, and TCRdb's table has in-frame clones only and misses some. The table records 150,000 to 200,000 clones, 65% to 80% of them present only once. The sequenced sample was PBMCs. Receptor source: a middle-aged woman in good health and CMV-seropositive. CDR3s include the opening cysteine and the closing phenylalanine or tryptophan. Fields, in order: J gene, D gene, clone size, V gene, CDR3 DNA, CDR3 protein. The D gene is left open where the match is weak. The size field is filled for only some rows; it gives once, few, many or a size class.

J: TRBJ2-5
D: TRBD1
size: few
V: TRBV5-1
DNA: TGCGCCAGCAGCCTCAGGGGGCGGGAAGAGACCCAGTACTTC
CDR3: CASSLRGREETQYF

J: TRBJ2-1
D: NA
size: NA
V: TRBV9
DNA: TGTGCCAGCAGCGATGGAGTCCTGAGCTCCTACAATGAGCAGTTCTTC
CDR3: CASSDGVLSSYNEQFF

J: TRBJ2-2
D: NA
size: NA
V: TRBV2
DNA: TGTGCCAGCAGAGGACAAGCGAACACCGGGGAGCTGTTTTTT
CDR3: CASRGQANTGELFF

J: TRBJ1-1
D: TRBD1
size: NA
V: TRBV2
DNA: TGTGCCAGCAGTGTCCGGGACAGGGAACTGTTCACTGAAGCTTTCTTT
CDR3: CASSVRDRELFTEAFF

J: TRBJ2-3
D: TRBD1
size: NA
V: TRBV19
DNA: TGTGCCAGTTCTCCGGACAGGGGGTTAGAAGATACGCAGTATTTT
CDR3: CASSPDRGLEDTQYF

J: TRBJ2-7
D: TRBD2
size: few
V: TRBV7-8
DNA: TGTGCCAGCAGCTCGGGACTAGCGGGAGTACTCGAGCAGTACTTC
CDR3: CASSSGLAGVLEQYF

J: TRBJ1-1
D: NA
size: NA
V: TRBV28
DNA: TGTGCCAGCAGCCCCACAGGGCTTGAAGCTTTCTTT
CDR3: CASSPTGLEAFF

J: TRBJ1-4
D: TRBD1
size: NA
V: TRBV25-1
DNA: TGTGCCAGCAGTGAAGGGACAGGGGAAAGTGAAAAACTGTTTTTT
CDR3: CASSEGTGESEKLFF

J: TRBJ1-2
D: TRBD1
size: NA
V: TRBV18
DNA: TGTGCCAGCTCACCACAGGACCAGGGGGGTGGCTACACCTTC
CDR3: CASSPQDQGGGYTF

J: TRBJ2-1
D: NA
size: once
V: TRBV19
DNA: TGTGCCAGTAAAAAAAGCCCAAGCTCCTACAATGAGCAGTTCTTC
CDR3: CASKKSPSSYNEQFF